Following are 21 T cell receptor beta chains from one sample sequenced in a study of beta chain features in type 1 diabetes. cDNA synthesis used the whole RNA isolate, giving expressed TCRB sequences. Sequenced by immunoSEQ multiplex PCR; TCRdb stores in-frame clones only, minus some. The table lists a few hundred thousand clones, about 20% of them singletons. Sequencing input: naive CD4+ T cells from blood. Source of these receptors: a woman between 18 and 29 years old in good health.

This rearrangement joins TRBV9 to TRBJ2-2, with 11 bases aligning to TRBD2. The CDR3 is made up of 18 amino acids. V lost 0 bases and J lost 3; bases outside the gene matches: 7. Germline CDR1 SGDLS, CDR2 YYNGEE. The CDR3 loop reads CASSVDFSGRADTGELFF. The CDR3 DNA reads TGTGCCAGCAGCGTAGATTTTAGCGGGAGGGCCGACACCGGGGAGCTGTTTTTT.

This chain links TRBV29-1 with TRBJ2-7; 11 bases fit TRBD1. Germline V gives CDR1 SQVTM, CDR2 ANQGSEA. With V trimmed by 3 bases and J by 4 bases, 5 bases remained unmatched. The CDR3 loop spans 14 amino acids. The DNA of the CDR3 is TGCAGCGTTGATATGGGGACAGGGGGGTACGAGCAGTACTTC. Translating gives CSVDMGTGGYEQYF.

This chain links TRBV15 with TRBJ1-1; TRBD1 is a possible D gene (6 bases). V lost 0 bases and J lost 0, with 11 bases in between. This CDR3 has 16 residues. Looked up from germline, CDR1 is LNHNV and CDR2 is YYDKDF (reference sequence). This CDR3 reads CATSRDSDRMNTEAFF. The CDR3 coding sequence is TGTGCCACCAGCAGAGATTCGGACAGAATGAACACTGAAGCTTTCTTT. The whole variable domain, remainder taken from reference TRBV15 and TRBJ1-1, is DAMVIQNPRYQVTQFGKPVTLSCSQTLNHNVMYWYQQKSSQAPKLLFHYYDKDFNNEADTPDNFQSRRPNTSFCFLDIRSPGLGDTAMYLCATSRDSDRMNTEAFFGQGTRLTVV.

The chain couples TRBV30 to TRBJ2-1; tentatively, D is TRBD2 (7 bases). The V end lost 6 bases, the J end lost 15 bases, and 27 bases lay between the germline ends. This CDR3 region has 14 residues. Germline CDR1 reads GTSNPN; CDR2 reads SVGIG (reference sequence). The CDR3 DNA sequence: TGTGCCTGTAATACGGGGGGCCAGATTTCCGACAGGTTCTTC. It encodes CACNTGGQISDRFF.

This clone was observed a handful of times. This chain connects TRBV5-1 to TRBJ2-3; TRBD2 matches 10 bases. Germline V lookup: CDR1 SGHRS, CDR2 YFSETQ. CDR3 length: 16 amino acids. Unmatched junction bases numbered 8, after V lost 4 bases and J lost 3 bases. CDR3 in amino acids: CASSVEPSGSTDTQYF. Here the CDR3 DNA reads TGCGCCAGCAGCGTGGAACCTAGCGGGAGTACAGATACGCAGTATTTT. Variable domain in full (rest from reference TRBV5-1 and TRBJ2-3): KAGVTQTPRYLIKTRGQQVTLSCSPISGHRSVSWYQQTPGQGLQFLFEYFSETQRNKGNFPGRFSGRQFSNSRSEMNVSTLELGDSALYLCASSVEPSGSTDTQYFGPGTRLTVL.

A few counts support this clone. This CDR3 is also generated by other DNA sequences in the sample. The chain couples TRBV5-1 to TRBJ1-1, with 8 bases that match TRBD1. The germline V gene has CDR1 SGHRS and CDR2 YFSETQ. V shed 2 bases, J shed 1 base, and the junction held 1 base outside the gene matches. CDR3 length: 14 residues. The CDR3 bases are TGCGCCAGCAGCTTACAGGGGGGGAACACTGAAGCTTTCTTT. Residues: CASSLQGGNTEAFF.

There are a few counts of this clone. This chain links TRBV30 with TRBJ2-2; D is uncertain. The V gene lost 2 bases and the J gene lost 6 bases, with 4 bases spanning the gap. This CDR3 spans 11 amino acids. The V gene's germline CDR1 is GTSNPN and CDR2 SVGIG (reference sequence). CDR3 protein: CAWSSSGELFF. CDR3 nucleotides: TGTGCCTGGAGTTCTTCCGGGGAGCTGTTTTTT.

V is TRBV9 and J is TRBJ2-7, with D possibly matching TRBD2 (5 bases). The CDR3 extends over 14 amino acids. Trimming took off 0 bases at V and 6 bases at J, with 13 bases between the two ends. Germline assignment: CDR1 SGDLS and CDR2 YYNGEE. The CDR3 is CASSVVAGGGEQYF. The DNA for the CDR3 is TGTGCCAGCAGCGTAGTAGCAGGTGGAGGCGAGCAGTACTTC.

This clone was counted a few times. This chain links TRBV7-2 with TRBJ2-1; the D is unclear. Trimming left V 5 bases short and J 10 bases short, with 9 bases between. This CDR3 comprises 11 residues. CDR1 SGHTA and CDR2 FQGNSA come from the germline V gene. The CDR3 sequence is CASSEKREQFF. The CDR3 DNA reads TGTGCCAGCAGCGAAAAGCGAGAGCAGTTCTTC.

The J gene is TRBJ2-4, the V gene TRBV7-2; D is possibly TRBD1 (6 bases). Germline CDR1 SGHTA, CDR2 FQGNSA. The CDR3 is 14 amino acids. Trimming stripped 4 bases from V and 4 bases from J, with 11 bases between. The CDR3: CASSSGQIKNIQYF. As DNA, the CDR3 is TGTGCCAGCAGCTCAGGACAGATTAAAAACATTCAGTACTTC.

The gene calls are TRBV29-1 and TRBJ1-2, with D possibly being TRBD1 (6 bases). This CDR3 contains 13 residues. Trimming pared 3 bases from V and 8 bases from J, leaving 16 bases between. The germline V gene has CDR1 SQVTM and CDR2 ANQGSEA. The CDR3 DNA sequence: TGCAGCGTTGACAAGGCAGGGGTTGGGGGCTACACCTTC. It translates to CSVDKAGVGGYTF.

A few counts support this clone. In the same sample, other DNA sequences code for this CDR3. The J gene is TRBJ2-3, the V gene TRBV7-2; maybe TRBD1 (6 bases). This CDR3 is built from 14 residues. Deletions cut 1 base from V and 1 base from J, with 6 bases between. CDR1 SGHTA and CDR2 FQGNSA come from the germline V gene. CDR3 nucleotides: TGTGCCAGCAGCTTAGACAGGGGCACAGATACGCAGTATTTT. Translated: CASSLDRGTDTQYF.

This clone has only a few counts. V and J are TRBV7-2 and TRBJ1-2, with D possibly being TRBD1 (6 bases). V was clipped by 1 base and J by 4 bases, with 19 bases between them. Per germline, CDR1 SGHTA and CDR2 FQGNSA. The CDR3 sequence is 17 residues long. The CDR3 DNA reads TGTGCCAGCAGCTTAGGGTTGGGGGCCTCCCACCTCTATGGCTACACCTTC. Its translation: CASSLGLGASHLYGYTF.

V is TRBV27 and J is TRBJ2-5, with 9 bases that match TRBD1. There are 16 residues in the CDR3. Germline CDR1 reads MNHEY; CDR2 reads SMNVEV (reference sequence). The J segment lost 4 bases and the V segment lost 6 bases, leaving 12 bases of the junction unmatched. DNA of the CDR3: TGTGCCAGCAGCTGGCTCGGGACAGGGAGGACAGAGACCCAGTACTTC. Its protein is CASSWLGTGRTETQYF.

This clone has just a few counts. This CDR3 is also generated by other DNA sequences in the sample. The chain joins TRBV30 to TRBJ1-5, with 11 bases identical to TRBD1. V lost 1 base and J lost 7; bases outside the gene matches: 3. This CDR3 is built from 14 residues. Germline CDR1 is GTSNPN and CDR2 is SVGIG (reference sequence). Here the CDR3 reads CAWSAGTGGQPQHF. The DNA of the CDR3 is TGTGCCTGGAGTGCCGGGACAGGGGGACAGCCCCAGCATTTT.

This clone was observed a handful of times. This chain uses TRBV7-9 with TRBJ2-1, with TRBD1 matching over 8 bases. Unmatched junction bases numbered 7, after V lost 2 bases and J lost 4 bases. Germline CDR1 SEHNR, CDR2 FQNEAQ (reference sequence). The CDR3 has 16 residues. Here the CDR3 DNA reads TGTGCCAGCAGCTTACCCCTTGGACAGGGATACAATGAGCAGTTCTTC. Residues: CASSLPLGQGYNEQFF.

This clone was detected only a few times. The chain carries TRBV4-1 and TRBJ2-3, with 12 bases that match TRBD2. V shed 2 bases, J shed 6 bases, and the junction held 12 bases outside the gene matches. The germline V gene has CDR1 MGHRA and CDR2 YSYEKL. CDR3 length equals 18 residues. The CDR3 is CASSQRKLAGGPLDTQYF. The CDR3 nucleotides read TGCGCCAGCAGCCAACGGAAACTAGCGGGAGGTCCACTGGATACGCAGTATTTT.

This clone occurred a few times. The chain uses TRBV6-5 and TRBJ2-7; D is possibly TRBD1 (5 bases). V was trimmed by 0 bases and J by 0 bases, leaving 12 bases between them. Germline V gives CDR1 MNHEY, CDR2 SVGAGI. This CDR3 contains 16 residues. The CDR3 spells CASSYSTAVGSYEQYF. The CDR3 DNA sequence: TGTGCCAGCAGTTACTCGACAGCTGTTGGCTCCTACGAGCAGTACTTC.

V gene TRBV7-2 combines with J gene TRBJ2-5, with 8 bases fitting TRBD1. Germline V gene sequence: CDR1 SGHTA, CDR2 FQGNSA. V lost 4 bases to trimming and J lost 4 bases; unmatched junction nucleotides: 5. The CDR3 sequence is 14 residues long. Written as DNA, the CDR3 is TGTGCCAGCAGCTCTGGACAGGGAGGAGAGACCCAGTACTTC. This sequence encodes CASSSGQGGETQYF.

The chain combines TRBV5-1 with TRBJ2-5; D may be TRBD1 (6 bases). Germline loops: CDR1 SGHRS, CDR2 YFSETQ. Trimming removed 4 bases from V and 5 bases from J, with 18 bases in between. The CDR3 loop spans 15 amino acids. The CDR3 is CASSPQNRAAETQYF. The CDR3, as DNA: TGCGCCAGCAGCCCCCAGAACAGGGCGGCCGAGACCCAGTACTTC.

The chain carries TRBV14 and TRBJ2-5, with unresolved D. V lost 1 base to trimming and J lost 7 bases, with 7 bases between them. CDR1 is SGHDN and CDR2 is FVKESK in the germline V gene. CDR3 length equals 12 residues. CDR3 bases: TGTGCCAGCAGCCAAGCCGGTGGGACCCAGTACTTC. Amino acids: CASSQAGGTQYF.